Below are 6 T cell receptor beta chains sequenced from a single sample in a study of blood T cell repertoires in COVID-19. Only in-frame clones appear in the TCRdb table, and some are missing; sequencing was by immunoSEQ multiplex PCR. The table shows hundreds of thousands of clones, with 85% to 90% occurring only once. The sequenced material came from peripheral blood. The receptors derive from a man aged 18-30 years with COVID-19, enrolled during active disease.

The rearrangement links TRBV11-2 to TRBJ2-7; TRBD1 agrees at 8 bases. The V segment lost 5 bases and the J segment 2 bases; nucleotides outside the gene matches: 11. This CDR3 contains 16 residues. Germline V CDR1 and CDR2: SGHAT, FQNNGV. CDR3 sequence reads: CASSHGVTGATYEQYF. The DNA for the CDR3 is TGTGCCAGCAGCCATGGAGTGACAGGGGCGACCTACGAGCAGTACTTC.

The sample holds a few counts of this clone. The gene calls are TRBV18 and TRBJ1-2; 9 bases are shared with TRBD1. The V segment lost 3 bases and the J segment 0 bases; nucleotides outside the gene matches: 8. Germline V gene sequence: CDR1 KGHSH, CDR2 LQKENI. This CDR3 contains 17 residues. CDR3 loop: CASSPFPGQGANYGYTF. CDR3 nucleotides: TGTGCCAGCTCACCGTTCCCGGGACAGGGAGCTAACTATGGCTACACCTTC.

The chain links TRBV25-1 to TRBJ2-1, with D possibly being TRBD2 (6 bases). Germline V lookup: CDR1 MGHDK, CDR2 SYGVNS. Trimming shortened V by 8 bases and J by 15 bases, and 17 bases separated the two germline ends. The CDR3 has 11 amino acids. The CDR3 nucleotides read TGTGCCAGCCGCTACGGGACTGCCCCGTTCTTC. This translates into CASRYGTAPFF.

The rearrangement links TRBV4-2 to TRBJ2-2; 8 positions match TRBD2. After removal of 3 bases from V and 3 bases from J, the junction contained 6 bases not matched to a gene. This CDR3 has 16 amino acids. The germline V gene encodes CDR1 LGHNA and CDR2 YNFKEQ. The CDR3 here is CASSHGGTRDTGELFF. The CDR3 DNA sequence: TGTGCCAGCAGCCATGGGGGGACTAGAGACACCGGGGAGCTGTTTTTT.

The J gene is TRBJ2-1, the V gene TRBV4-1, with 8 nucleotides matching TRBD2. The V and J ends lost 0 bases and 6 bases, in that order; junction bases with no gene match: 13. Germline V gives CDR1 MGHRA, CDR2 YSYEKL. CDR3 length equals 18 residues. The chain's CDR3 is CASSQDLGAGGRLNEQFF. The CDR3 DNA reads TGCGCCAGCAGCCAAGACTTAGGGGCGGGAGGTCGCCTCAATGAGCAGTTCTTC.

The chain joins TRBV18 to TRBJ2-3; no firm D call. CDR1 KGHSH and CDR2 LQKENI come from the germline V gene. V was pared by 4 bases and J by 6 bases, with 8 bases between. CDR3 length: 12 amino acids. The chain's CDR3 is CASSLSQDTQYF. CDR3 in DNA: TGTGCCAGCTCACTCAGTCAGGATACGCAGTATTTT.